This T cell receptor beta chain was sequenced for a study of shared clonotypes between healthy human individuals. In the case of this clone: The antigen is unknown.

The ends lost 3 bases at V and 4 bases at J; junction bases unmatched: 8. Germline V gives CDR1 MDHEN, CDR2 SYDVKM. The length of the CDR3 is 19 residues. Researchers partitioned CD4+ cells into CD45RA+ naive and CD45RA-negative memory subsets. An assay was performed, and its level was deep. Investigators spread the genomic DNA of each subset evenly over several immunoSEQ plates. Sequencing used immunoSEQ multiplex PCR; TCRdb keeps in-frame clones, though not all of them. The sample lists a few million clones, 90% to 95% seen once, with around 0.14% in the top ten. Points from the study as a whole: Naive subsets, compared against memory subsets, generally had larger estimated richness values.

V gene TRBV28 combines with J gene TRBJ2-2; 16 nucleotides match TRBD2. The sequence was collected from a young man in good health. The sequencing sample was made of naive CD4+ T cells sorted from blood. The subset was: CD45RA+ positively selected. The CDR3 bases are TGTGCCAGCAGTTTCGCGGGACTAGCGGGGGGGATGGGCACCGGGGAGCTGTTTTTT. Translated, it gives CASSFAGLAGGMGTGELFF.